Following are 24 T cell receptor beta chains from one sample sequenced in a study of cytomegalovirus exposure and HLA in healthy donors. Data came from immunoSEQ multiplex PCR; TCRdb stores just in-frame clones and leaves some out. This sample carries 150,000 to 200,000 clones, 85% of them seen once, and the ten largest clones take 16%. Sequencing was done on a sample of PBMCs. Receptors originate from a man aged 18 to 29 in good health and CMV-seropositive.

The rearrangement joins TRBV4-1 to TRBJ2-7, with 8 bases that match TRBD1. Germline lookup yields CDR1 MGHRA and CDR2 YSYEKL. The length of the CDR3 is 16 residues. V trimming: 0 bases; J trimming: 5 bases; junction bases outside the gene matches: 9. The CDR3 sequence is CASSQDRGQGADEQYF. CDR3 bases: TGCGCCAGCAGCCAAGATCGAGGGCAGGGGGCGGACGAGCAGTACTTC.

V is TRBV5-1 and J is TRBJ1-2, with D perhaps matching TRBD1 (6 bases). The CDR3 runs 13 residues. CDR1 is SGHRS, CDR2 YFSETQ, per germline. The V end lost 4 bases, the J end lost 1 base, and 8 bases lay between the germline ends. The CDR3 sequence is CASSEDSNYGYTF. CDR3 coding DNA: TGCGCCAGCAGCGAGGACAGTAACTATGGCTACACCTTC.

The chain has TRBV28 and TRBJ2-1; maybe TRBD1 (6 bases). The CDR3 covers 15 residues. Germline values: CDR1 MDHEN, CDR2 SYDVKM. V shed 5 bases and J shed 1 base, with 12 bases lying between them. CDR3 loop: CASSPGTLSYNEQFF. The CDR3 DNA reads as TGTGCCAGCAGTCCCGGGACATTATCCTACAATGAGCAGTTCTTC.

The CDR3 loop is CASSTRAGGPREQFF. The CDR3 bases are TGTGCCAGCAGTACTCGAGCGGGGGGGCCGCGTGAGCAGTTCTTC. The chain joins TRBV28 to TRBJ2-1, with TRBD2 identical over 10 bases. This CDR3 comprises 15 residues. Germline loops: CDR1 MDHEN, CDR2 SYDVKM. The trim removed 5 bases at V and 9 bases at J, leaving 10 bases unmatched.

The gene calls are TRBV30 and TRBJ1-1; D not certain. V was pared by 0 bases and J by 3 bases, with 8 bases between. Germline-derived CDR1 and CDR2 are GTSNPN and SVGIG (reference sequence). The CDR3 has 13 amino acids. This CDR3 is CAWSVTEDTEAFF. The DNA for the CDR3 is TGTGCCTGGAGTGTAACGGAGGACACTGAAGCTTTCTTT.

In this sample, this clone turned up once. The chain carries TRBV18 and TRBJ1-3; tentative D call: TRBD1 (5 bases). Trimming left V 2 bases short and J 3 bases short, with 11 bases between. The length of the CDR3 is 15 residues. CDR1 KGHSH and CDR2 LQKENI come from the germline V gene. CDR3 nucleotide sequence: TGTGCCAGCTCACCAGGTAGGGGTGATGGAAACACCATATATTTT. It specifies CASSPGRGDGNTIYF.

The CDR3 region has the DNA TGTGCCGGCACCAATCCCGGAGACTATGGCTACACCTTC. As protein: CAGTNPGDYGYTF. The gene calls are TRBV9 and TRBJ1-2; D uncertain. This CDR3 contains 13 residues. The V and J ends lost 10 bases and 3 bases respectively, with 16 bases between them. CDR1 SGDLS and CDR2 YYNGEE come from the germline V gene. Drawing the rest from reference TRBV9 and TRBJ1-2, the complete variable domain is DSGVTQTPKHLITATGQRVTLRCSPRSGDLSVYWYQQSLDQGLQFLIQYYNGEERAKGNILERFSAQQFPDLHSELNLSSLELGDSALYFCAGTNPGDYGYTFGSGTRLTVV.

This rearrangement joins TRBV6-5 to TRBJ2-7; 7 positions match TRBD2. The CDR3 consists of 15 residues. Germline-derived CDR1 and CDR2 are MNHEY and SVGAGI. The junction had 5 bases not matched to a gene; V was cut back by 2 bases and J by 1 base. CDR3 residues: CASSYGGLGSYEQYF. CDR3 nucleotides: TGTGCCAGCAGTTACGGAGGACTAGGTTCCTACGAGCAGTACTTC.

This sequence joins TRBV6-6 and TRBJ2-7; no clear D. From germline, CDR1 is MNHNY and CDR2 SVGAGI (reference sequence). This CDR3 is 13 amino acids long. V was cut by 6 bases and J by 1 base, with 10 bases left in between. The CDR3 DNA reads TGTGCCAGCAGGTCACAGAGATCCTACGAGCAGTACTTC. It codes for CASRSQRSYEQYF.

As DNA, the CDR3 is TGTGCCAGCAGGGCCAGGGGGCTCAATGCTCTTACGCAGTATTTT. It yields the protein CASRARGLNALTQYF. The chain employs TRBV6-4 and TRBJ2-3, with 8 nucleotides matching TRBD1. The ends lost 6 bases at V and 8 bases at J; junction bases unmatched: 13. The germline V gene encodes CDR1 MRHNA and CDR2 SNTAGT. This CDR3 has 15 residues.

CDR3 region: CASSSKQAPQETQYF. In DNA, the CDR3 is TGTGCCAGCAGTTCGAAACAGGCGCCCCAAGAGACCCAGTACTTC. The chain recombines TRBV28 with TRBJ2-5; TRBD1 is a possible D gene (5 bases). The germline V and J ends were trimmed by 4 bases and 1 base, with 13 bases remaining between them. This CDR3 has 15 residues. Germline CDR1 is MDHEN and CDR2 is SYDVKM.

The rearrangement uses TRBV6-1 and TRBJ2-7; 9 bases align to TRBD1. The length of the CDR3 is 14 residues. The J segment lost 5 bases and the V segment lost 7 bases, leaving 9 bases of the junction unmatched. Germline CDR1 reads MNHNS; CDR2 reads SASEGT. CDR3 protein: CASNPGQGSDEQYF. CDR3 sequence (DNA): TGTGCCAGCAATCCGGGACAGGGTAGCGACGAGCAGTACTTC.

The CDR3 DNA is TGTGCCAGCACCCCTAGCGGGAGTCCCTACAATGAGCAGTTCTTC. Protein product: CASTPSGSPYNEQFF. This sequence joins TRBV28 and TRBJ2-1, with 10 positions matching TRBD2. V shed 7 bases, J shed 2 bases, and the junction held 5 bases outside the gene matches. CDR3 size: 15 residues. Germline V gene data show CDR1 as MDHEN and CDR2 as SYDVKM.

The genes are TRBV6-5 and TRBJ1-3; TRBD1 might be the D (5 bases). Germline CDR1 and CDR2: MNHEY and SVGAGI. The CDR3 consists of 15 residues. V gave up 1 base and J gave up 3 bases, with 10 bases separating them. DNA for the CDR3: TGTGCCAGCAGTTACTTCGGAGGGGATGGAAACACCATATATTTT. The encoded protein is CASSYFGGDGNTIYF.

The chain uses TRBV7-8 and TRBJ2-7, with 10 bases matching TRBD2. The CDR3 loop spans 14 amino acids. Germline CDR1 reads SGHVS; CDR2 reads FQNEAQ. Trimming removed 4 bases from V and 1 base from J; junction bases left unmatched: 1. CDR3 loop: CASSSSGRSYEQYF. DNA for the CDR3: TGTGCCAGCAGCTCTAGCGGGAGATCCTACGAGCAGTACTTC. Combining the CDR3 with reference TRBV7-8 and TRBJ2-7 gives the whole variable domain GAGVSQSPRYKVAKRGQDVALRCDPISGHVSLFWYQQALGQGPEFLTYFQNEAQLDKSGLPSDRFFAERPEGSVSTLKIQRTQQEDSAVYLCASSSSGRSYEQYFGPGTRLTVT.

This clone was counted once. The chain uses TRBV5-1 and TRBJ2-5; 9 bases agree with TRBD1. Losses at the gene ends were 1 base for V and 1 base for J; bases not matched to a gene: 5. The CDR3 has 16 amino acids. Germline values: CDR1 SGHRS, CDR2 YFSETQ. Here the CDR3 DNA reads TGCGCCAGCAGCTTGATGGGGACAGGGATCCAAGAGACCCAGTACTTC. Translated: CASSLMGTGIQETQYF.

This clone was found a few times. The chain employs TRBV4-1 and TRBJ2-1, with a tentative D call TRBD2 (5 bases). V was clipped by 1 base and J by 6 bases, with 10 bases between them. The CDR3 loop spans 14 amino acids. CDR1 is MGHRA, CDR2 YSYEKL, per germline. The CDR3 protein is CASSQGLAGNEQFF. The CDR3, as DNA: TGCGCCAGCAGCCAAGGGCTAGCAGGCAATGAGCAGTTCTTC.

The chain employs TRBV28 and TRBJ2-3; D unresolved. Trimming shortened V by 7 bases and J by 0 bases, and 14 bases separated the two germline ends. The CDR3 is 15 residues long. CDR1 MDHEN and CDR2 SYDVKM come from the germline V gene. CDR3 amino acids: CASKSVATSTDTQYF. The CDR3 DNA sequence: TGTGCCAGCAAGAGCGTGGCAACTAGCACAGATACGCAGTATTTT.

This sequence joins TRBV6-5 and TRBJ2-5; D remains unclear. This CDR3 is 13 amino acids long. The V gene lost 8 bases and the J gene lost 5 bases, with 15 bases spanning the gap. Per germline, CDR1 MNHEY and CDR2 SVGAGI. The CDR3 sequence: CASGQHTLETQYF. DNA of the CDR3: TGTGCCAGCGGTCAACACACCCTGGAGACCCAGTACTTC.

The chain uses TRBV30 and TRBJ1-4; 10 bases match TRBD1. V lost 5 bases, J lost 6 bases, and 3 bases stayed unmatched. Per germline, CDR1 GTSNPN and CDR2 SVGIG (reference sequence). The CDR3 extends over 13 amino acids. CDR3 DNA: TGTGCCTGGTCGACAGGGGGCGATGAAAAACTGTTTTTT. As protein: CAWSTGGDEKLFF.

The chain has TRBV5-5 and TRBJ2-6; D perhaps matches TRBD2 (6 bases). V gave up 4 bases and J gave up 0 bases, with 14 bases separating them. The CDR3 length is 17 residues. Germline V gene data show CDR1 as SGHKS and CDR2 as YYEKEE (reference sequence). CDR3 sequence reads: CASSAGTGRSGANVLTF. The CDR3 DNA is TGTGCCAGCAGCGCGGGGACGGGTCGCTCTGGGGCCAACGTCCTGACTTTC.

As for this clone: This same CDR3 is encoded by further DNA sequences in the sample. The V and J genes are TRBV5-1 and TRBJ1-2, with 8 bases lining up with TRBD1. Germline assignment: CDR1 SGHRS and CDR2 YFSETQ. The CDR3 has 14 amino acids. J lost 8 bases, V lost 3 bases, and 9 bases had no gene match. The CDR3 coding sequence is TGCGCCAGCAGCTCTACCGGGACAGGAGACGGCTACACCTTC. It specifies CASSSTGTGDGYTF. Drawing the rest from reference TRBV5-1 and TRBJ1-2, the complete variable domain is KAGVTQTPRYLIKTRGQQVTLSCSPISGHRSVSWYQQTPGQGLQFLFEYFSETQRNKGNFPGRFSGRQFSNSRSEMNVSTLELGDSALYLCASSSTGTGDGYTFGSGTRLTVV.

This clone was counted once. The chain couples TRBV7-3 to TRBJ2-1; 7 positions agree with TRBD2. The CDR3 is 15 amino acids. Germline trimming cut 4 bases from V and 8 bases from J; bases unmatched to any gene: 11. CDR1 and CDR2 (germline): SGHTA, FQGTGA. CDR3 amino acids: CASSSSGGRWDEQFF. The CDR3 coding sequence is TGTGCCAGCAGCTCATCGGGGGGTCGATGGGATGAGCAGTTCTTC.

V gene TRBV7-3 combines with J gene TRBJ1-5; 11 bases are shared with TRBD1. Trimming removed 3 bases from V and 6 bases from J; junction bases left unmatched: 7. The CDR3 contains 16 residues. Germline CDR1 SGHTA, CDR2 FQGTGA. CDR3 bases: TGTGCCAGCAGCTTCCCGGGACAGGGGGTGACTCAGCCCCAGCATTTT. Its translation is CASSFPGQGVTQPQHF.